This passage covers 3 T cell receptor beta chains from one sample sequenced in a study of technical replicates of blood from a handful of donors. TCRdb keeps only in-frame clones here, not all; method: immunoSEQ multiplex PCR. The sample contains 9,500 to 15,000 clones, 94% of which appear only once. The sequencing sample was made of PBMCs. The receptor source for this set is a human donor in good health.

The genes are TRBV6-6 and TRBJ2-4, with 12 bases that match TRBD2. J gave up 3 bases and V 6 bases, and 3 bases lay outside the gene matches. Per germline, CDR1 MNHNY and CDR2 SVGAGI (reference sequence). The CDR3 length is 15 residues. CDR3 in amino acids: CASSSSGRDKNIQYF. The CDR3, as DNA: TGTGCCAGCAGCTCTAGCGGGAGGGACAAAAACATTCAGTACTTC.

This clone was observed a few times. The chain uses TRBV30 and TRBJ1-3, with D uncertain. V dropped 3 bases and J dropped 3 bases, with 6 bases sitting between them. The CDR3 is 12 residues long. Germline CDR1 and CDR2: GTSNPN and SVGIG (reference sequence). The DNA for the CDR3 is TGTGCCTGGAGCGAGATTGGAAACACCATATATTTT. Encoded protein: CAWSEIGNTIYF.

CDR3 coding DNA: TGTGCCAGTAGTATAGCCTTGGGTAGCGGTTCCAAAAACATTCAGTACTTC. It codes for CASSIALGSGSKNIQYF. The chain couples TRBV19 to TRBJ2-4; weak D call: TRBD2 (6 bases). In germline, CDR1 is LNHDA, CDR2 SQIVND (reference sequence). The CDR3 consists of 17 residues. V was clipped by 1 base and J by 2 bases, with 15 bases between them.